The rows below give T cell receptor beta chains drawn from one sample of a study of blood T cell repertoires in COVID-19. Repertoires were generated with immunoSEQ multiplex PCR, while TCRdb's copy carries only in-frame clones and drops some. Seen here are 450,000 or so clones, 89% observed once, and the top ten hold over 0.7%. Sequencing was carried out using peripheral blood. These receptors originate from a man younger than 30 with COVID-19, enrolled during active disease. The CDR3 runs from the conserved cysteine through the conserved F or W. Fields, in order: J gene, D gene, V gene, clone size, CDR3 protein, CDR3 DNA. D genes are given only for firm matches. Clone size is given for some rows only: seen once, a few or many times, or a class if the clone is expanded.

j_gene: TRBJ1-1
d_gene: TRBD1
v_gene: TRBV11-2
abundance: NA
CDR3aa: CASSTRQGEAFF
CDR3nt: TGTGCCAGCAGCACCAGACAGGGTGAAGCTTTCTTT

j_gene: TRBJ2-1
d_gene: TRBD2
v_gene: TRBV4-2
abundance: NA
CDR3aa: CASSRETSGGRGEQFF
CDR3nt: TGTGCCAGCAGCCGGGAGACTAGCGGGGGGCGGGGTGAGCAGTTCTTC

j_gene: TRBJ2-7
d_gene: NA
v_gene: TRBV27
abundance: few
CDR3aa: CASSYRERGREQYF
CDR3nt: TGTGCCAGCAGTTACAGGGAGAGAGGTCGCGAGCAGTACTTC

j_gene: TRBJ2-1
d_gene: TRBD2
v_gene: TRBV27
abundance: once
CDR3aa: CASSLWGTSKGLEQFF
CDR3nt: TGTGCCAGCAGTTTATGGGGGACTAGTAAAGGTCTTGAGCAGTTCTTC

j_gene: TRBJ2-7
d_gene: TRBD1
v_gene: TRBV3-1/TRBV3-2
abundance: NA
CDR3aa: CASTLGQGNEQYF
CDR3nt: TGTGCCAGCACCCTGGGACAGGGGAACGAGCAGTACTTC

j_gene: TRBJ2-3
d_gene: NA
v_gene: TRBV10-1
abundance: NA
CDR3aa: CASSEYGSTDTQYF
CDR3nt: TGCGCCAGCAGTGAGTACGGGAGCACAGATACGCAGTATTTT

j_gene: TRBJ2-1
d_gene: NA
v_gene: TRBV2
abundance: NA
CDR3aa: CASSETIRSYNEQFF
CDR3nt: TGTGCCAGCAGTGAGACAATTCGCTCCTACAATGAGCAGTTCTTC

j_gene: TRBJ1-2
d_gene: TRBD1
v_gene: TRBV4-1
abundance: NA
CDR3aa: CASSLGTANTLYGYTF
CDR3nt: TGCGCCAGCAGCCTCGGGACAGCTAATACCCTCTATGGCTACACCTTC

j_gene: TRBJ2-5
d_gene: TRBD2
v_gene: TRBV28
abundance: NA
CDR3aa: CASSQGLAGGLVQYF
CDR3nt: TGTGCCAGCAGCCAGGGACTAGCCGGAGGCTTGGTCCAGTACTTC

j_gene: TRBJ1-1
d_gene: NA
v_gene: TRBV11-2
abundance: NA
CDR3aa: CASSEGGTEAFF
CDR3nt: TGTGCCAGCAGCGAGGGGGGGACTGAAGCTTTCTTT

j_gene: TRBJ2-7
d_gene: NA
v_gene: TRBV7-8
abundance: NA
CDR3aa: CASSFIYEQYF
CDR3nt: TGTGCCAGCAGCTTCATCTACGAGCAGTACTTC

j_gene: TRBJ2-7
d_gene: NA
v_gene: TRBV21-1
abundance: NA
CDR3aa: CASSTRGGDRAYEQYF
CDR3nt: TGTGCCAGCAGCACACGGGGCGGGGACCGAGCCTACGAGCAGTACTTC

j_gene: TRBJ1-4
d_gene: TRBD1
v_gene: TRBV5-4
abundance: NA
CDR3aa: CASSSGQGGTNEKLFF
CDR3nt: TGTGCCAGCAGCTCCGGACAGGGAGGTACTAATGAAAAACTGTTTTTT

j_gene: TRBJ2-7
d_gene: TRBD2
v_gene: TRBV11-3
abundance: NA
CDR3aa: CASKASGRYEQYF
CDR3nt: TGTGCCAGCAAGGCTAGCGGGAGGTACGAGCAGTACTTC

j_gene: TRBJ2-1
d_gene: TRBD2
v_gene: TRBV7-8
abundance: NA
CDR3aa: CASSLTSRAEGPYNEQFF
CDR3nt: TGTGCCAGCAGCCTGACTAGCCGGGCAGAGGGGCCCTACAATGAGCAGTTCTTC

j_gene: TRBJ2-5
d_gene: TRBD1
v_gene: TRBV19
abundance: NA
CDR3aa: CASTIGQGRLETQYF
CDR3nt: TGTGCCAGTACGATCGGACAGGGCAGGTTGGAGACCCAGTACTTC

j_gene: TRBJ2-7
d_gene: TRBD2
v_gene: TRBV11-2
abundance: NA
CDR3aa: CASSLEAGGIQGEQYF
CDR3nt: TGTGCCAGCAGCTTAGAAGCGGGAGGGATTCAGGGCGAGCAGTACTTC

j_gene: TRBJ2-7
d_gene: NA
v_gene: TRBV5-1
abundance: NA
CDR3aa: CASSAPSPGFEQYF
CDR3nt: TGCGCCAGCAGCGCCCCTTCGCCAGGCTTCGAGCAGTACTTC

j_gene: TRBJ2-7
d_gene: NA
v_gene: TRBV19
abundance: NA
CDR3aa: CASRAAGPSYEQYF
CDR3nt: TGTGCCAGTAGGGCCGCGGGACCGTCCTACGAGCAGTACTTC

j_gene: TRBJ2-7
d_gene: TRBD1
v_gene: TRBV7-9
abundance: NA
CDR3aa: CASSLARTGAYEQYF
CDR3nt: TGTGCCAGCAGCTTAGCCCGGACAGGGGCCTACGAGCAGTACTTC

j_gene: TRBJ2-1
d_gene: TRBD2
v_gene: TRBV10-3
abundance: NA
CDR3aa: CAITRTSRDNEQFF
CDR3nt: TGTGCCATCACTCGGACTAGCCGGGACAATGAGCAGTTCTTC

j_gene: TRBJ2-2
d_gene: TRBD2
v_gene: TRBV13
abundance: NA
CDR3aa: CASSPGLAKVSGELFF
CDR3nt: TGTGCCAGCAGCCCGGGACTAGCGAAAGTATCCGGGGAGCTGTTTTTT

j_gene: TRBJ1-2
d_gene: NA
v_gene: TRBV7-9
abundance: few
CDR3aa: CATELGSYGYTF
CDR3nt: TGTGCCACCGAGCTGGGCAGCTATGGCTACACCTTC

j_gene: TRBJ1-4
d_gene: TRBD1
v_gene: TRBV2
abundance: few
CDR3aa: CASIFGTGVEKLFF
CDR3nt: TGTGCCAGCATATTTGGGACAGGAGTCGAAAAACTGTTTTTT

j_gene: TRBJ2-7
d_gene: TRBD1
v_gene: TRBV5-4
abundance: NA
CDR3aa: CASSLQGPTYEQYF
CDR3nt: TGTGCCAGCAGCCTACAGGGGCCGACCTACGAGCAGTACTTC

j_gene: TRBJ2-7
d_gene: NA
v_gene: TRBV5-1
abundance: NA
CDR3aa: CASSLGQILSYEQYF
CDR3nt: TGCGCCAGCAGCTTGGGACAGATACTCTCCTACGAGCAGTACTTC

j_gene: TRBJ2-1
d_gene: TRBD2
v_gene: TRBV3-1/TRBV3-2
abundance: NA
CDR3aa: CASSQDWAASGGGEQFF
CDR3nt: TGTGCCAGCAGCCAAGATTGGGCGGCTAGCGGGGGAGGTGAGCAGTTCTTC

j_gene: TRBJ1-3
d_gene: NA
v_gene: TRBV5-4
abundance: NA
CDR3aa: CASSSTLSGNTIYF
CDR3nt: TGTGCCAGCAGTTCGACACTCTCTGGAAACACCATATATTTT

j_gene: TRBJ1-1
d_gene: TRBD1
v_gene: TRBV7-9
abundance: NA
CDR3aa: CASSPTTGIRTEAFF
CDR3nt: TGTGCCAGCAGCCCTACGACAGGGATCCGGACTGAAGCTTTCTTT

j_gene: TRBJ1-6
d_gene: NA
v_gene: TRBV7-9
abundance: NA
CDR3aa: CASSLPAGDSPLHF
CDR3nt: TGTGCCAGCAGCTTACCGGCAGGTGACTCACCCCTCCACTTT